This TCR beta chain was captured in a study of blood T cell repertoires in COVID-19. About the research overall: The origin of the acute and convalescent COVID-19 samples was the United States, Italy and Spain. T cells, B-cell-depleted T cells, or PBMCs supplied cDNA or gDNA.

The V end was cut by 5 bases, the J end by 4 bases, with 11 bases between. The V gene's germline CDR1 is MNHEY and CDR2 SMNVEV (reference sequence). The CDR3 is made up of 13 amino acids. Original analysis: The assay estimated nucleated cells by amplifying reference gene primers. TCRdb's copy holds only in-frame clones and misses some; the assay was immunoSEQ multiplex PCR. V and J calls and clone size come straight from that table; D and trimming were deduced from the DNA. The profile shows just under 60,000 clones, about 88% of them singletons. The sample holds one count of this clone. This sequence was found in a human donor with active COVID-19. The donor label of this sample is uncertain. V gene TRBV27 combines with J gene TRBJ1-1; D unresolved. The sequenced sample consisted of peripheral blood. The DNA for the CDR3 is TGTGCCAGCAGTCGCCAGGAGGGCACTGAAGCTTTCTTT. Encoded protein: CASSRQEGTEAFF.